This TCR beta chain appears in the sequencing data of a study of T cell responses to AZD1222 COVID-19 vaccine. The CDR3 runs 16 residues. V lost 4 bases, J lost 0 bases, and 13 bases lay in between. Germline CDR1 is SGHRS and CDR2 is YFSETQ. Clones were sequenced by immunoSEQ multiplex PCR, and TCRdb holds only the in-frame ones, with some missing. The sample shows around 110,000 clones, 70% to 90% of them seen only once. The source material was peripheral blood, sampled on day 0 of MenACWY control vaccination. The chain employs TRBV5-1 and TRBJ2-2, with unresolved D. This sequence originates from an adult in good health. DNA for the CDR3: TGCGCCAGCAGCCGGACCTTTCGAGCGAACACCGGGGAGCTGTTTTTT. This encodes CASSRTFRANTGELFF. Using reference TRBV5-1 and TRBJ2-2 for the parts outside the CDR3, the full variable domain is KAGVTQTPRYLIKTRGQQVTLSCSPISGHRSVSWYQQTPGQGLQFLFEYFSETQRNKGNFPGRFSGRQFSNSRSEMNVSTLELGDSALYLCASSRTFRANTGELFFGEGSRLTVL.